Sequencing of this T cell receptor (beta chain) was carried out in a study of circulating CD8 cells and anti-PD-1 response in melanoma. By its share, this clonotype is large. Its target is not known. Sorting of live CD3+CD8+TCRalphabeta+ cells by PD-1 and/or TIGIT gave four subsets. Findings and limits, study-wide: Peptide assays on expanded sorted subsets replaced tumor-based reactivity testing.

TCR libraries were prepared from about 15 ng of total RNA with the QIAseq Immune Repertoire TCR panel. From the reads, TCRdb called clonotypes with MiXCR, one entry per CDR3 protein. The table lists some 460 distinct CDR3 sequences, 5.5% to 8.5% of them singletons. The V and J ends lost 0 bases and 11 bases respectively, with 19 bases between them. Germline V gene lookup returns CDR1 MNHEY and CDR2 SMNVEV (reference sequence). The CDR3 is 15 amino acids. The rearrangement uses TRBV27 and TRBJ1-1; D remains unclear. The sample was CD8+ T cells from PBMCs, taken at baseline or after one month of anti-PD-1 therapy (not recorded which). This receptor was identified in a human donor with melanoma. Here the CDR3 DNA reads TGTGCCAGCAGTTTATCTCTGGGGAGTAGGACGGTGGCTTTCTTT. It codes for CASSLSLGSRTVAFF.